The rows below give T cell receptor beta chains drawn from one sample of a study of shared clonotypes between healthy human individuals. Clones were read by immunoSEQ multiplex PCR, and TCRdb kept only the in-frame ones, dropping some. This sample has under 2,000,000 clones; about 95% occur once, and the top ten carry roughly 1%. The specimen sequenced was naive CD8+ T cells sorted from blood. All receptors derive from a man between 18 and 35 years old in good health. Both conserved end residues are part of each CDR3. A D gene is named only where the DNA matches it firmly. Clone size, where shown, is once, few, many, or a class for clones that have expanded.

j_gene,v_gene,d_gene,abundance,CDR3nt,CDR3aa
TRBJ1-1,TRBV10-3,NA,NA,TGTGCCATCCGACAGCTGAACACTGAAGCTTTCTTT,CAIRQLNTEAFF
TRBJ2-3,TRBV28,TRBD2,NA,TGTGCCAGCAGTTTATCGCTAGCGGGGGGGCTCACAGATACGCAGTATTTT,CASSLSLAGGLTDTQYF
TRBJ1-3,TRBV6-6,TRBD1,NA,TGTGCCAGTTTAACAGGGGCGGCTGGAAACACCATATATTTT,CASLTGAAGNTIYF
TRBJ2-5,TRBV5-1,NA,NA,TGCGCCAGCAGCTTGGTAGGGAGTAGGGAGACCCAGTACTTC,CASSLVGSRETQYF
TRBJ2-3,TRBV30,TRBD2,NA,TGTGCCACTTCCGTGGGTAGCGGGATTGGAGATACGCAGTATTTT,CATSVGSGIGDTQYF
TRBJ2-3,TRBV9,NA,NA,TGTGCCAGCAGCGTTACAGGGACAACGACAGATACGCAGTATTTT,CASSVTGTTTDTQYF
TRBJ1-2,TRBV6-1,NA,NA,TGTGCCAGCAGTCCTAGGGGACATAACTATGGCTACACCTTC,CASSPRGHNYGYTF
TRBJ1-5,TRBV30,NA,NA,TGTGCCTGGAGTCGGGATAGCAATCAGCCCCAGCATTTT,CAWSRDSNQPQHF
TRBJ2-7,TRBV5-1,TRBD2,NA,TGCGCCAGCAGCACCCGGACTAGCGTCTCCTACGAGCAGTACTTC,CASSTRTSVSYEQYF
TRBJ2-3,TRBV7-3,TRBD2,NA,TGTGCCAGCAGCTTAAATAGCGGGGGGGAACCTAGCACAGATACGCAGTATTTT,CASSLNSGGEPSTDTQYF
TRBJ2-1,TRBV30,NA,NA,TGTGCCTCCTCCGAGGTAGGGAATGAGCAGTTCTTC,CASSEVGNEQFF
TRBJ2-3,TRBV5-1,TRBD2,NA,TGCGCCAGCAGCGACGCAGCGGGGGGAAACACAGATACGCAGTATTTT,CASSDAAGGNTDTQYF
TRBJ1-1,TRBV29-1,NA,NA,TGCAGCGTTCTCGTGCCGAACACTGAAGCTTTCTTT,CSVLVPNTEAFF
TRBJ2-5,TRBV4-1,NA,NA,TGCGCCAGCAGCCAAGATAAGGAGTGGGAGACCCAGTACTTC,CASSQDKEWETQYF
TRBJ1-3,TRBV9,NA,NA,TGTGCCAGCAGCGTAGAAGGGGTGTCTGGAAACACCATATATTTT,CASSVEGVSGNTIYF
TRBJ1-1,TRBV7-9,NA,NA,TGTGCCAGCAGCTGGCCGAGCCTTGAAGCTTTCTTT,CASSWPSLEAFF
TRBJ1-1,TRBV6-5,NA,NA,TGTGCCAGCAGTCTCCGCGGGTTGAACACTGAAGCTTTCTTT,CASSLRGLNTEAFF
TRBJ2-2,TRBV6-5,NA,once,TGTGCCAGCAGTTACCACCTTTCCGGGGAGCTGTTTTTT,CASSYHLSGELFF
TRBJ2-3,TRBV29-1,NA,NA,TGCAGCGGGGAGCTTGCAGATACGCAGTATTTT,CSGELADTQYF
TRBJ2-1,TRBV5-1,TRBD1,NA,TGCGCCAGCAGCTTGTTACGGGCAGGGGGCTTGGCACACAATGAGCAGTTCTTC,CASSLLRAGGLAHNEQFF
TRBJ2-5,TRBV19,NA,NA,TGTGCCAGTAGTGGGGGGAGGACCCAGTACTTC,CASSGGRTQYF
TRBJ2-7,TRBV5-6,TRBD1,NA,TGTGCCACCCAGGGACAGGGCCCATCCCACGAGCAGTACTTC,CATQGQGPSHEQYF
TRBJ2-1,TRBV5-4,NA,NA,TGTGCCAGCAGCCTGGGACCCGAGGGAAATGAGCAGTTCTTC,CASSLGPEGNEQFF
TRBJ2-5,TRBV15,NA,NA,TGTGCCACCAGCAGAGAGGTTGGTGGGGGGGAGACCCAGTACTTC,CATSREVGGGETQYF
TRBJ2-3,TRBV7-9,NA,NA,TGTGCCAGCAGCTTAGATTTCAGCGCGGTCCTCAGCACAGATACGCAGTATTTT,CASSLDFSAVLSTDTQYF
TRBJ2-7,TRBV7-9,TRBD1,NA,TGTGCCAGCAGCCCCTCTGGGGACAGGGTAGGCGAGCAGTACTTC,CASSPSGDRVGEQYF
TRBJ2-1,TRBV5-1,TRBD2,NA,TGCGCCAGCAGCGAGGGACTAGCGGGAGGGGCCTTCAATGAGCAGTTCTTC,CASSEGLAGGAFNEQFF
TRBJ1-4,TRBV11-2,NA,NA,TGTGCCAGCAGCTTAACATTCGGGGAAGGGGATGAAAAACTGTTTTTT,CASSLTFGEGDEKLFF
TRBJ2-2,TRBV7-9,NA,NA,TGTGCCAGCAGCCCAACGGGACACACTACCGGGGAGCTGTTTTTT,CASSPTGHTTGELFF
TRBJ1-5,TRBV30,NA,NA,TGTGCCTGGAGTGCGGATGGTGGGCAGCCCCAGCATTTT,CAWSADGGQPQHF
TRBJ2-5,TRBV30,TRBD2,NA,TGTGCCTGGAGAATAACCCTAGCGGGGGGACAAGAGACCCAGTACTTC,CAWRITLAGGQETQYF
TRBJ2-3,TRBV9,TRBD2,NA,TGTGCCAGCAGCCCCCGGGAGGGTCCAATTATAGGCACAGATACGCAGTATTTT,CASSPREGPIIGTDTQYF
TRBJ2-7,TRBV4-1,TRBD2,NA,TGCGCCAGCAGCCAAGGAAGCCCTAGCGGGGGGATATACTACGAGCAGTACTTC,CASSQGSPSGGIYYEQYF
TRBJ1-1,TRBV7-9,NA,NA,TGTGCCAGCAGCCGGAGAAGTGGGGTGAACACTGAAGCTTTCTTT,CASSRRSGVNTEAFF
TRBJ1-5,TRBV10-3,TRBD1,NA,TGTGCCATCATCGGCAGGGGGAGCAATCAGCCCCAGCATTTT,CAIIGRGSNQPQHF
TRBJ2-7,TRBV4-1,NA,NA,TGCGCCAGCAGCCCCCGGGACGGGACCTACGAGCAGTACTTC,CASSPRDGTYEQYF
TRBJ1-5,TRBV27,NA,NA,TGTGCCAGCAGTCTGCGACAGAGCAATCAGCCCCAGCATTTT,CASSLRQSNQPQHF
TRBJ1-1,TRBV28,NA,once,TGTGCCAGCAGTTTCCGGGCGAACACTGAAGCTTTCTTT,CASSFRANTEAFF
TRBJ2-7,TRBV10-3,NA,NA,TGTGCCACCTGGGACACCGACTACGAGCAGTACTTC,CATWDTDYEQYF
TRBJ2-1,TRBV5-4,NA,NA,TGTGCCGCCGGCGGGCAGGGTGCTAATGAGCAGTTCTTC,CAAGGQGANEQFF
TRBJ2-5,TRBV7-2,TRBD2,NA,TGTGCCAGCAGCTTAGTGGCTAGCGGAACTAGGGAGACCCAGTACTTC,CASSLVASGTRETQYF
TRBJ1-1,TRBV9,NA,NA,TGTGCCAGCAGCGTAGTGGAAGGGAACACTGAAGCTTTCTTT,CASSVVEGNTEAFF
TRBJ2-3,TRBV13,TRBD2,NA,TGTGCCAGCGGTAGCGGGAGTTTGCCCCCCGGCTCGAATACGCAGTATTTT,CASGSGSLPPGSNTQYF